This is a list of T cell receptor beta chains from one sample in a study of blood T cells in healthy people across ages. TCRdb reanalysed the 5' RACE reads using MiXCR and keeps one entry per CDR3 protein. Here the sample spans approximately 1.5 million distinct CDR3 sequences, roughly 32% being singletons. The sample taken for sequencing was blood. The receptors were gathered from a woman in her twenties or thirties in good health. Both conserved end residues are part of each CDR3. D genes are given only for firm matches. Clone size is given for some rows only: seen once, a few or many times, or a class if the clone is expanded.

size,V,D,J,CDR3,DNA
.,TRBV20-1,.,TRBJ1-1,CSAFRLRGGTEAFF,TGCAGTGCTTTCCGACTTCGGGGGGGCACTGAAGCTTTCTTT
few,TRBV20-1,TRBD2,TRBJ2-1,CSARDRASGRSYNEQFF,TGCAGTGCTAGAGATCGGGCTAGCGGGAGGAGCTACAATGAGCAGTTCTTC
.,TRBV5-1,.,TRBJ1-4,CASRDRGPGEKLFF,TGCGCCAGCAGGGACCGGGGGCCTGGTGAAAAACTGTTTTTT
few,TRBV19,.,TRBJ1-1,CASSSGSATEAFF,TGTGCCAGTAGTTCGGGGAGTGCGACTGAAGCTTTCTTT
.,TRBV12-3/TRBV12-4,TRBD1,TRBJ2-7,CASSFGGWGQADYEQYF,TGTGCCAGCAGTTTTGGGGGATGGGGACAGGCCGACTACGAGCAGTACTTC
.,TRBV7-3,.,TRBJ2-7,CASSLGGGQVEQYF,TGTGCCAGCAGCTTAGGAGGAGGGCAGGTCGAGCAGTACTTC
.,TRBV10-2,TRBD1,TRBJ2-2,CASIPTGTGEFTGERFF,TGCGCCAGCATTCCGACCGGGACAGGGGAGTTCACCGGGGAGCGGTTTTTT
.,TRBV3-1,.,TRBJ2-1,CASSQWQGGYNEQFF,TGTGCCAGCAGCCAGTGGCAGGGAGGATACAATGAGCAGTTCTTC
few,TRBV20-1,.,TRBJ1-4,CSAADTSNEKLFF,TGCAGTGCTGCGGACACATCTAATGAAAAACTGTTTTTT
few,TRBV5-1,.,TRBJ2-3,CASSVRVTDTQYF,TGCGCCAGCAGTGTGAGGGTCACAGATACGCAGTATTTT
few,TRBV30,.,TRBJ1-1,CAWSPPARENTEAFF,TGTGCCTGGAGTCCCCCCGCCCGGGAAAACACTGAAGCTTTCTTT
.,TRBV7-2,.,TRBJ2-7,CASTPNSYEQYF,TGTGCCAGCACCCCTAACTCCTACGAGCAGTACTTC
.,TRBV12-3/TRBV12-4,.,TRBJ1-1,CASSLGRTTEAFF,TGTGCCAGCAGTTTAGGCCGGACCACTGAAGCTTTCTTT
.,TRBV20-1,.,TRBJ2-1,CSARIPYPMEQFF,TGCAGTGCTAGAATTCCCTACCCAATGGAGCAGTTCTTC
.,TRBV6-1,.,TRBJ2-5,CASSEAGRQRQYF,TGTGCCAGCAGTGAAGCAGGGAGACAGCGGCAGTACTTC
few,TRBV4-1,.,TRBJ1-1,CASSRDPVGRNTEAFF,TGCGCCAGCAGCCGAGATCCGGTCGGACGAAACACTGAAGCTTTCTTT